This record concerns one T cell receptor beta chain sequence. Its antigen is not known. This sample was included in a study of post-analysis software for immune sequencing data. Study-wide context: The patients showed relapsing-remitting, secondary progressive and progressive-relapsing multiple sclerosis courses. Study-level results: TRBV5-6, TRBV5-1 and TRBV20-1 were among four to six TRBV segments more frequent in patients than controls. Multiple sclerosis patients showed significantly lower normalized Chao1 diversity than controls did.

Each TCR beta cDNA library carried unique molecular identifiers. TCRdb independently ran MiXCR on the PCR reads; one entry per CDR3 protein. The table lists 350,000 to 450,000 distinct CDR3 sequences, around 33% of them singletons, with 10% to 15% in the top ten. Trimming stripped 8 bases from V and 7 bases from J, with 12 bases between. The CDR3 runs 13 residues. Germline-derived CDR1 and CDR2 are MNHEY and SVGAGI. The chain carries TRBV6-5 and TRBJ1-6; D is perhaps TRBD1 (5 bases). Sequencing used blood. The clonotype originates from a girl aged 5 to 17 with multiple sclerosis. The CDR3 nucleotides are TGTGCCAGCGGGGGACGGACGAATTCACCCCTCCACTTT. Translating gives CASGGRTNSPLHF.